Listed below are T cell receptor beta chains from one sample, sequenced in a study of Ad26.COV2.S vaccination and SARS-CoV-2 variants. The table came from immunoSEQ multiplex PCR; TCRdb's copy has only in-frame clones and leaves some out. The sample carries around 450,000 clones, approximately 87% recorded once. The material was peripheral blood, obtained in a trial of Ad26.COV2.S vaccine versus placebo. These receptors all come from a person aged 18-65 years who received the Ad26.COV2.S COVID-19 vaccine or a placebo. The CDR3 runs from the conserved cysteine through the conserved F or W. A D gene is named only where the DNA matches it firmly. Clone size is shown for a subset of rows, as once, few, many or a class of expanded clone.

v_call	d_call	clone_size	j_call	cdr3_aa	cdr3_nt
TRBV12-3/TRBV12-4	.	.	TRBJ2-7	CASRNYEQYF	TGTGCCAGCAGGAATTACGAGCAGTACTTC
TRBV3-1/TRBV3-2	TRBD2	once	TRBJ2-3	CASSRTSLTDTQYF	TGTGCCAGCAGTCGGACTAGTCTTACAGATACGCAGTATTTT
TRBV5-1	TRBD2	.	TRBJ2-3	CASSPGGGDTQYF	TGCGCCAGCAGCCCCGGGGGGGGAGATACGCAGTATTTT
TRBV10-1	.	.	TRBJ2-2	CAARWKFSNTGELFF	TGCGCCGCCCGGTGGAAATTTTCGAACACCGGGGAGCTGTTTTTT
TRBV4-2	TRBD2	.	TRBJ2-2	CASSPEAGLGGELFF	TGTGCCAGCAGCCCGGAAGCGGGGCTCGGCGGGGAGCTGTTTTTT
TRBV27	TRBD2	.	TRBJ2-7	CASLEEKRGSDEQYF	TGTGCCAGCCTGGAGGAGAAGCGGGGGTCGGACGAGCAGTACTTC
TRBV19	.	.	TRBJ1-2	CASSRLDGYTF	TGTGCCAGTAGTAGACTCGATGGCTACACCTTC
TRBV7-6	.	.	TRBJ1-2	CASSLSGQSGYGYTF	TGTGCCAGCAGCTTATCCGGACAGTCCGGATACGGCTACACCTTC
TRBV4-1	.	.	TRBJ2-7	CASSHTTDGTYEQYF	TGCGCCAGCAGCCACACTACCGACGGGACCTACGAGCAGTACTTC
TRBV7-8	.	few	TRBJ2-1	CASSLAMGGSYNEQFF	TGTGCCAGCAGCTTAGCGATGGGGGGTTCATACAATGAGCAGTTCTTC
TRBV5-1	.	.	TRBJ2-7	CASSLASNYEQYF	TGCGCCAGCAGCTTGGCATCCAATTACGAGCAGTACTTC
TRBV10-2	TRBD2	once	TRBJ2-1	CASSESGLAYNEQFF	TGCGCCAGCAGTGAGTCGGGACTAGCGTACAATGAGCAGTTCTTC
TRBV4-1	.	.	TRBJ2-7	CASSRKVGPQDEQYF	TGCGCCAGCAGCCGCAAGGTAGGTCCCCAGGACGAGCAGTACTTC
TRBV5-1	.	.	TRBJ2-5	CASSIQGLQETQYF	TGCGCCAGCAGCATACAGGGACTCCAAGAGACCCAGTACTTC
TRBV3-1/TRBV3-2	.	.	TRBJ2-7	CASSQSYLGEQYF	TGTGCCAGCAGCCAAAGCTATCTGGGCGAGCAGTACTTC
TRBV5-6	TRBD2	.	TRBJ2-3	CASSLELAGGFTDTQYF	TGTGCCAGCAGCTTGGAACTAGCGGGGGGGTTCACAGATACGCAGTATTTT
TRBV6-2/TRBV6-3	TRBD2	.	TRBJ2-5	CASSYSRLAETQYF	TGTGCCAGCAGTTACTCGCGACTAGCTGAGACCCAGTACTTC
TRBV6-5	TRBD1	.	TRBJ1-2	CASSLDRGGGYTF	TGTGCCAGCAGTCTCGACAGGGGTGGGGGCTACACCTTC
TRBV4-3	TRBD1	.	TRBJ1-3	CARSRRQGSGNTIYF	TGCGCCCGCAGCCGACGACAGGGCTCTGGAAACACCATATATTTT
TRBV7-9	.	.	TRBJ2-3	CASSLGRLGPDTQYF	TGTGCCAGCAGCTTGGGACGACTAGGCCCAGATACGCAGTATTTT
TRBV25-1	TRBD1	.	TRBJ2-5	CASMRARGQETQYF	TGTGCCAGCATGCGGGCCAGGGGGCAAGAGACCCAGTACTTC
TRBV19	TRBD1	once	TRBJ1-3	CASTEDRASGNTIYF	TGTGCCAGTACCGAAGACAGGGCGTCCGGAAACACCATATATTTT
TRBV6-5	TRBD2	.	TRBJ2-1	CASSYEAGGDNEQFF	TGTGCCAGCAGTTATGAGGCGGGGGGGGACAATGAGCAGTTCTTC
TRBV6-5	.	.	TRBJ2-7	CASSYSLGGESYEQYF	TGTGCCAGCAGTTATTCCCTAGGCGGGGAGTCCTACGAGCAGTACTTC
TRBV30	.	.	TRBJ2-2	CAWIIPRNGNTGELFF	TGTGCCTGGATTATACCCCGGAACGGGAACACCGGGGAGCTGTTTTTT
TRBV7-8	TRBD2	.	TRBJ2-5	CASSQLLAGGRETQYF	TGTGCCAGCAGCCAGCTCCTAGCGGGGGGGCGGGAGACCCAGTACTTC
TRBV6-6	.	.	TRBJ1-2	CASSYRGDGNYGYTF	TGTGCCAGCAGTTACAGGGGAGACGGTAACTATGGCTACACCTTC
TRBV19	TRBD2	.	TRBJ2-1	CASSNSPGLNYEQFF	TGTGCCAGTAGTAATTCTCCGGGACTAAACTATGAGCAGTTCTTC
TRBV10-3	.	.	TRBJ2-1	CAPRGGSEQFF	TGTGCCCCCAGGGGGGGGAGTGAGCAGTTCTTC
TRBV2	TRBD1	.	TRBJ2-1	CASIWDRVPNEQFF	TGTGCCAGCATTTGGGACAGGGTACCCAATGAGCAGTTCTTC
TRBV6-2/TRBV6-3	TRBD1	.	TRBJ2-5	CASSQDRGGQETQYF	TGTGCCAGCAGTCAGGACAGGGGTGGACAAGAGACCCAGTACTTC
TRBV4-1	.	.	TRBJ1-1	CASSRQLAGSPTNTEAFF	TGCGCCAGCAGCCGTCAGCTGGCAGGGTCCCCAACCAACACTGAAGCTTTCTTT
TRBV19	TRBD1	.	TRBJ1-1	CASSITGANTEAFF	TGTGCCAGTAGTATAACAGGGGCGAACACTGAAGCTTTCTTT
TRBV28	.	.	TRBJ2-7	CASSTSGSPGYEQYF	TGTGCCAGCAGTACTTCCGGGAGCCCCGGGTACGAGCAGTACTTC
TRBV5-1	.	.	TRBJ2-1	CASSLGGQYDEQFF	TGCGCCAGCAGCTTAGGGGGGCAGTACGATGAGCAGTTCTTC
TRBV3-1/TRBV3-2	.	.	TRBJ2-7	CASSQRTSRSYEQYF	TGTGCCAGCAGCCAAAGAACTAGCAGGTCCTACGAGCAGTACTTC
TRBV28	.	few	TRBJ1-3	CASSFWGSPSGTIYF	TGTGCCAGCAGTTTTTGGGGTTCCCCGTCAGGCACCATATATTTT
TRBV7-3	TRBD1	.	TRBJ1-2	CASSLGPGTGRPDTF	TGTGCCAGCAGCTTAGGCCCCGGGACAGGAAGACCCGACACCTTC
TRBV3-1/TRBV3-2	.	.	TRBJ2-2	CASSQDLETGELFF	TGTGCCAGCAGCCAAGATTTGGAAACCGGGGAGCTGTTTTTT
TRBV12-5	.	.	TRBJ2-3	CASGLARSGLTDTQYF	TGTGCTAGTGGTTTGGCCCGCAGCGGGCTCACAGATACGCAGTATTTT